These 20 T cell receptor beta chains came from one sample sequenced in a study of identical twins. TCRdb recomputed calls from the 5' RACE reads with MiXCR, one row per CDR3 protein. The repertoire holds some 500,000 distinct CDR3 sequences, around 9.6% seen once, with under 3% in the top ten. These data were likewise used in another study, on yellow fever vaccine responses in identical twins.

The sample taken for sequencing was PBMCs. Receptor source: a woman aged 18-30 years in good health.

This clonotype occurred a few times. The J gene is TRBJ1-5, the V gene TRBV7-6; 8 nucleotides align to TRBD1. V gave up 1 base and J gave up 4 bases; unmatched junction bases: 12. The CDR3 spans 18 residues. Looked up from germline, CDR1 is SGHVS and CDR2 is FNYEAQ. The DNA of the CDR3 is TGTGCCAGCAGCTTAGAAATCCGACAGGGGAGGTCGAATCAGCCCCAGCATTTT. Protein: CASSLEIRQGRSNQPQHF.

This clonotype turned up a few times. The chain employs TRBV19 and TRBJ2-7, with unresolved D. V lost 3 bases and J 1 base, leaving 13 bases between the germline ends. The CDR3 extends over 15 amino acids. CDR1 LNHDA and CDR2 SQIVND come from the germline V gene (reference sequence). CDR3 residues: CASSIARGVSYEQYF. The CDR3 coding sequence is TGTGCCAGTAGTATCGCCCGTGGCGTGTCCTACGAGCAGTACTTC.

Here the CDR3 reads CASSLGYGGSYEQYF. In DNA, the CDR3 is TGTGCCAGCAGCTTAGGGTACGGGGGGTCCTACGAGCAGTACTTC. The chain carries TRBV7-2 and TRBJ2-7, with TRBD2 identical over 7 bases. CDR1 and CDR2 from the germline V gene are SGHTA and FQGNSA. The V and J ends lost 1 base and 1 base, in that order; junction bases with no gene match: 4. This CDR3 has 15 amino acids.

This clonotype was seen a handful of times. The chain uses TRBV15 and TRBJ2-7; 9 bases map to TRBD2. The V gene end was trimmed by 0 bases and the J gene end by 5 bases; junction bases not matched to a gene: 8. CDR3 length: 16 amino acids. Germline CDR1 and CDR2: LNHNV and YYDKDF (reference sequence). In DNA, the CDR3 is TGTGCCACCAGCAGAGACCCCGGGACTAGCTTCCACGAGCAGTACTTC. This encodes CATSRDPGTSFHEQYF. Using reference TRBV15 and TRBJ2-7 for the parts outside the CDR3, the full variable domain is DAMVIQNPRYQVTQFGKPVTLSCSQTLNHNVMYWYQQKSSQAPKLLFHYYDKDFNNEADTPDNFQSRRPNTSFCFLDIRSPGLGDTAMYLCATSRDPGTSFHEQYFGPGTRLTVT.

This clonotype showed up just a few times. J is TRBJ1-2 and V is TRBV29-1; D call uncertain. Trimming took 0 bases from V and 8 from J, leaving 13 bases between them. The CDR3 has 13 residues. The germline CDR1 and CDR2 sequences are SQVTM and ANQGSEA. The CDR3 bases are TGCAGCGTTGAAGATATCGGGCTCTTGGGCTACACCTTC. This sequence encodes CSVEDIGLLGYTF.

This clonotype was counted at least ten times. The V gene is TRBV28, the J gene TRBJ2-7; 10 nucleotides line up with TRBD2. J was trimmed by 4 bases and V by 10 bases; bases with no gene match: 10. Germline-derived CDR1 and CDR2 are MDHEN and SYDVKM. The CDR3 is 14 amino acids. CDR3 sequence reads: CATRASGSEYEQYF. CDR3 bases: TGTGCCACCCGGGCTAGCGGGAGTGAATACGAGCAGTACTTC.

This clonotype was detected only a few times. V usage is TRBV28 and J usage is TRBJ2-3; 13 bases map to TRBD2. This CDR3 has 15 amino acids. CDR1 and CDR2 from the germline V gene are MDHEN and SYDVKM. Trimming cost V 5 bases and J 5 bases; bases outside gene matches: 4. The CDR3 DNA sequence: TGTGCCAGCAGTACTAGCGGGAGGGCCGGAGATACGCAGTATTTT. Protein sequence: CASSTSGRAGDTQYF. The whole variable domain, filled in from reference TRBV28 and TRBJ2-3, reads DVKVTQSSRYLVKRTGEKVFLECVQDMDHENMFWYRQDPGLGLRLIYFSYDVKMKEKGDIPEGYSVSREKKERFSLILESASTNQTSMYLCASSTSGRAGDTQYFGPGTRLTVL.

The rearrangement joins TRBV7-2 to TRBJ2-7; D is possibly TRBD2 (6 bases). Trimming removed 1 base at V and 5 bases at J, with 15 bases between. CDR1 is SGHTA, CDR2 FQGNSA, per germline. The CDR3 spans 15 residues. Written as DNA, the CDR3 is TGTGCCAGCAGCTTAGAGGCAGGGACTGGCAACGAGCAGTACTTC. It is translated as CASSLEAGTGNEQYF.

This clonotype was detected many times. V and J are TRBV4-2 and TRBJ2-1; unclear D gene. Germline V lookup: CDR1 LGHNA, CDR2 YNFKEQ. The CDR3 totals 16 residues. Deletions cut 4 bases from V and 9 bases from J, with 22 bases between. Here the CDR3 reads CASSPTDRPGYGEQFF. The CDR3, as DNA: TGTGCCAGCAGCCCGACCGATAGACCGGGTTACGGTGAGCAGTTCTTC.

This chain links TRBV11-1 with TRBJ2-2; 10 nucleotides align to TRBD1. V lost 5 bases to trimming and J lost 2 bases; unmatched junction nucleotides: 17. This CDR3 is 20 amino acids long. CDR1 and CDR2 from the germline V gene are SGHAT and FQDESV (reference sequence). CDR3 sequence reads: CASSLRDRGPGEANTGELFF. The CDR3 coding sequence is TGTGCCAGCAGCCTCCGGGACAGGGGACCGGGGGAGGCAAACACCGGGGAGCTGTTTTTT.

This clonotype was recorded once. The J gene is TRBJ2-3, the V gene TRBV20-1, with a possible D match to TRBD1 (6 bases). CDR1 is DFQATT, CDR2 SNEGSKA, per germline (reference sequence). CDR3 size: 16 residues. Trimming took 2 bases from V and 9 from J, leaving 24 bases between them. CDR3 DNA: TGCAGTGCTAGACAACTAGGACAGTTCAATTCGGGAACGCAGTATTTT. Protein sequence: CSARQLGQFNSGTQYF.

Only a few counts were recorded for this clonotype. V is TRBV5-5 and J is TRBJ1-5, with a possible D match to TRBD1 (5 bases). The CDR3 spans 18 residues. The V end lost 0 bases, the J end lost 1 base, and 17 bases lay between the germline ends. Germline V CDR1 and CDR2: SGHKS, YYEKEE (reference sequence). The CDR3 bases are TGTGCCAGCAGCTTGGCGAAGGCAGGGTGGGGAAGCAATCAGCCCCAGCATTTT. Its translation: CASSLAKAGWGSNQPQHF.

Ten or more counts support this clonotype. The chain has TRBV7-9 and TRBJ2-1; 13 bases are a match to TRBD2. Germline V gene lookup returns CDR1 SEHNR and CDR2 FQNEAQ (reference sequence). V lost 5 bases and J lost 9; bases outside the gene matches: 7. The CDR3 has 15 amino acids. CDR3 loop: CASSKVLAGGFEQFF. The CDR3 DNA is TGTGCCAGCAGCAAAGTACTAGCGGGAGGGTTTGAGCAGTTCTTC.

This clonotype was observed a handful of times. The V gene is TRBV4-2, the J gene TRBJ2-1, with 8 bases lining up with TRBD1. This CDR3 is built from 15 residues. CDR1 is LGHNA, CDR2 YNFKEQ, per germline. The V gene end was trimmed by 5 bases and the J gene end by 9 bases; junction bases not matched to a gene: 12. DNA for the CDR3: TGTGCCAGCAGCTCCGGACAGGGTGGATCGAGTGAGCAGTTCTTC. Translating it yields CASSSGQGGSSEQFF.

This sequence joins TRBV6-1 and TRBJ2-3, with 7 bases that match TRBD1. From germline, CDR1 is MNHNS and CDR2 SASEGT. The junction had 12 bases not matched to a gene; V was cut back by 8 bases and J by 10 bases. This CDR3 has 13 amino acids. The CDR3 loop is CASAPPQGHSQYF. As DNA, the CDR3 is TGTGCCAGCGCTCCGCCACAGGGGCATTCGCAGTATTTT.

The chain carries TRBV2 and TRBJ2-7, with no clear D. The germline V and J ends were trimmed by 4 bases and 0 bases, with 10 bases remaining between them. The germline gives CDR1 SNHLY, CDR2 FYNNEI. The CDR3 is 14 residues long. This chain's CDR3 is CASSGRQASYEQYF. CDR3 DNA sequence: TGTGCCAGCAGTGGAAGGCAGGCCTCCTACGAGCAGTACTTC.

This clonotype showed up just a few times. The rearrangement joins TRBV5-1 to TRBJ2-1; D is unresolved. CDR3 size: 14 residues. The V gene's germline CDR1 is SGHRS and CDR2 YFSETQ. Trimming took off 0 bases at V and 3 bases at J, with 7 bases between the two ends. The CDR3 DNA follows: TGCGCCAGCAGCTTGGGAACACACTACAATGAGCAGTTCTTC. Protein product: CASSLGTHYNEQFF.

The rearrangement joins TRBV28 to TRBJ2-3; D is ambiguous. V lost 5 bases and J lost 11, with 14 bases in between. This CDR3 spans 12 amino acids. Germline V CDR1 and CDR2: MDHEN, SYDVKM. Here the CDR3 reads CASSPLTYRQYF. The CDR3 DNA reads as TGTGCCAGCAGTCCCCTAACGTATAGGCAGTATTTT.

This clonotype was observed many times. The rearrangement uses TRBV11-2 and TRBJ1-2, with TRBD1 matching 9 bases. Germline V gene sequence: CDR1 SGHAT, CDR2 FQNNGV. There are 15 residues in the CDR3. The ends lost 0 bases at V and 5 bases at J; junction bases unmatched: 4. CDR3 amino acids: CASSLEEGQGYGYTF. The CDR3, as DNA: TGTGCCAGCAGCTTAGAAGAGGGACAGGGATATGGCTACACCTTC.

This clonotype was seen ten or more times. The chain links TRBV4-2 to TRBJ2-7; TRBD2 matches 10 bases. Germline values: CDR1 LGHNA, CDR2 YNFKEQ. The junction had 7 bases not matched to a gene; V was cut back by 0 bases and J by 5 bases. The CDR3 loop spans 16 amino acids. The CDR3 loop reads CASSQEASGGADEQYF. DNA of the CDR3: TGTGCCAGCAGCCAAGAAGCCAGCGGGGGGGCCGACGAGCAGTACTTC.